A single sample is the source of the 23 T cell receptor beta chains below, sequenced in a study of Ad26.COV2.S vaccination and SARS-CoV-2 variants. The protocol was immunoSEQ multiplex PCR, while the TCRdb copy is restricted to in-frame clones and leaves out a portion. Of about 350,000 clones in the sample, approximately 81% were seen once. Indicated treatment: some 19 received Ad26.COV2.S at low or high dose, single or two shots; five or six received placebo; per-sample allocation not given. The samples were gathered on day 63 after the first injection of vaccine or placebo. The source was peripheral blood, collected in a trial of Ad26.COV2.S vaccine versus placebo. The receptor set was obtained from a person between 18 and 59 years old who received the Ad26.COV2.S COVID-19 vaccine or a placebo.

The chain employs TRBV10-3 and TRBJ2-5; TRBD1 or TRBD2 may be the D gene (5 bases each). Between the trimmed V and J ends, which lost 6 bases and 0 bases, there was a span of 17 bases. In germline, CDR1 is ENHRY, CDR2 SYGVKD. The CDR3 sequence is 16 residues long. In DNA form, the CDR3 reads TGTGCCATCAGCGCAGCAGGGACCGGCTACCAAGAGACCCAGTACTTC. Its translation is CAISAAGTGYQETQYF.

The V call is TRBV9, the J call TRBJ2-7; tentatively, D is TRBD1 (5 bases). V shed 0 bases and J shed 2 bases, with 9 bases lying between them. Germline V CDR1 and CDR2: SGDLS, YYNGEE. The CDR3 runs 14 residues. The CDR3 region is CASSVGQIPYEQYF. DNA for the CDR3: TGTGCCAGCAGCGTAGGACAGATCCCCTACGAGCAGTACTTC. The entire variable domain, with the rest obtained from reference TRBV9 and TRBJ2-7, is as follows: DSGVTQTPKHLITATGQRVTLRCSPRSGDLSVYWYQQSLDQGLQFLIQYYNGEERAKGNILERFSAQQFPDLHSELNLSSLELGDSALYFCASSVGQIPYEQYFGPGTRLTVT.

J is TRBJ2-2 and V is TRBV3-1 (or the pseudogene TRBV3-2); the D gene is possibly TRBD2 (6 bases). Between the trimmed V and J ends, which lost 6 bases and 3 bases, there was a span of 14 bases. The CDR3 consists of 15 residues. Germline assignment: CDR1 LGHDT and CDR2 YNNKEL (reference sequence). The CDR3 here is CASSPPGGYTGELFF. Written as DNA, the CDR3 is TGTGCCAGCAGTCCTCCCGGAGGGTACACCGGGGAGCTGTTTTTT.

V is TRBV3-1 (or the pseudogene TRBV3-2) and J is TRBJ2-7; TRBD1 matches 11 bases. Germline values: CDR1 LGHDT, CDR2 YNNKEL (reference sequence). CDR3 size: 14 residues. The V gene end was trimmed by 3 bases and the J gene end by 3 bases; junction bases not matched to a gene: 1. CDR3 nucleotide sequence: TGTGCCAGCAGCCAGGGACAGGGGGACTACGAGCAGTACTTC. Protein product: CASSQGQGDYEQYF.

The chain joins TRBV11-2 to TRBJ1-1; D unresolved. The CDR3 sequence is 17 residues long. Trimming stripped 1 base from V and 3 bases from J, with 18 bases between. CDR1 SGHAT and CDR2 FQNNGV come from the germline V gene. This CDR3 is CASSLVGIRDLDTEAFF. The DNA of the CDR3 is TGTGCCAGCAGCTTAGTGGGGATTCGCGATCTGGACACTGAAGCTTTCTTT.

V gene TRBV5-8 combines with J gene TRBJ2-1; 9 nucleotides agree with TRBD2. Per germline, CDR1 SGHTS and CDR2 YDEGEE. Trimming took 0 bases from V and 7 from J; bases not matched to a gene: 14. The CDR3 sequence is 18 residues long. The CDR3 DNA is TGTGCCAGCAGCTTGGATTTAGTTAGCGGGAGAGGTAGGAATGAGCAGTTCTTC. It specifies CASSLDLVSGRGRNEQFF.

The chain is built from TRBV5-4 and TRBJ2-7, with 7 bases that match TRBD2. Germline V gives CDR1 SGHNT, CDR2 YYREEE (reference sequence). The CDR3 has 16 amino acids. V was clipped by 1 base and J by 4 bases; unmatched bases: 11. CDR3 coding DNA: TGTGCCAGCAGCTTGAACCTAGCGGAGGGGTTATACGAGCAGTACTTC. Its protein product is CASSLNLAEGLYEQYF.

The chain joins TRBV30 to TRBJ2-1; 13 nucleotides match TRBD2. V gave up 1 base and J gave up 6 bases; unmatched junction bases: 0. The CDR3 loop spans 14 amino acids. CDR1 is GTSNPN, CDR2 SVGIG, per germline (reference sequence). For the CDR3, the DNA is TGTGCCTGGAGTGGACTAGCGGGGGGCAATGAGCAGTTCTTC. Its translation is CAWSGLAGGNEQFF. Together with reference TRBV30 and TRBJ2-1, the CDR3 gives the full variable domain: SQTIHQWPATLVQPVGSPLSLECTVEGTSNPNLYWYRQAAGRGLQLLFYSVGIGQISSEVPQNLSASRPQDRQFILSSKKLLLSDSGFYLCAWSGLAGGNEQFFGPGTRLTVL.

The rearrangement uses TRBV5-4 and TRBJ2-1; 8 bases are a match to TRBD2. Germline values: CDR1 SGHNT, CDR2 YYREEE (reference sequence). CDR3 length: 17 residues. The J segment lost 8 bases and the V segment lost 1 base, leaving 14 bases of the junction unmatched. DNA of the CDR3: TGTGCCAGCAGCTTGCCTTCTCAGCGGGGGCGAGCGTATGAGCAGTTCTTC. This encodes CASSLPSQRGRAYEQFF.

The rearrangement joins TRBV6-6 to TRBJ2-7, with TRBD2 as a possible D gene (5 bases). The V gene lost 6 bases and the J gene lost 3 bases, with 12 bases spanning the gap. In germline, CDR1 is MNHNY, CDR2 SVGAGI (reference sequence). The CDR3 spans 13 residues. The CDR3 DNA sequence: TGTGCCAGCAGCTCTGGCCGGGGCTACGAGCAGTACTTC. Translating gives CASSSGRGYEQYF.

The V gene is TRBV7-9, the J gene TRBJ1-4; D is perhaps TRBD1 (5 bases). The CDR3 spans 16 residues. Germline-derived CDR1 and CDR2 are SEHNR and FQNEAQ (reference sequence). The V end lost 5 bases, the J end lost 8 bases, and 21 bases lay between the germline ends. Here the CDR3 reads CASSHTLGGRREKLFF. CDR3 DNA sequence: TGTGCCAGCAGCCATACACTCGGGGGAAGGAGGGAAAAACTGTTTTTT.

The V and J genes are TRBV24-1 and TRBJ2-7, with D tentatively TRBD1 (6 bases). The germline gives CDR1 KGHDR, CDR2 SFDVKD. V lost 5 bases to trimming and J lost 0 bases, with 10 bases between them. This CDR3 spans 14 amino acids. Here the CDR3 reads CATSATGSSYEQYF. CDR3 nucleotide sequence: TGTGCCACCAGTGCGACAGGAAGCTCCTACGAGCAGTACTTC.

The V call is TRBV3-1 (or the pseudogene TRBV3-2), the J call TRBJ1-5; D may be TRBD1 (6 bases). The V gene lost 4 bases and the J gene lost 6 bases, with 10 bases spanning the gap. The CDR3 has 13 residues. CDR1 and CDR2 from the germline V gene are LGHDT and YNNKEL (reference sequence). The CDR3 spells CASSRGGSQPQHF. The CDR3, as DNA: TGTGCCAGCAGCCGAGGGGGGAGTCAGCCCCAGCATTTT.

This clone was seen just once. The chain carries TRBV18 and TRBJ1-2, with TRBD1 matching 7 bases. The CDR3 totals 17 residues. Germline trimming cut 6 bases from V and 2 bases from J; bases unmatched to any gene: 15. The germline gives CDR1 KGHSH, CDR2 LQKENI. CDR3 amino acids: CASSGPGTGTDNYGYTF. The CDR3 bases are TGTGCCAGCTCCGGACCTGGAACCGGGACAGACAACTATGGCTACACCTTC. The full variable domain, in which reference TRBV18 and TRBJ1-2 provide the parts outside the CDR3, is NAGVMQNPRHLVRRRGQEARLRCSPMKGHSHVYWYRQLPEEGLKFMVYLQKENIIDESGMPKERFSAEFPKEGPSILRIQQVVRGDSAAYFCASSGPGTGTDNYGYTFGSGTRLTVV.

The chain links TRBV4-1 to TRBJ1-5; 11 bases fit TRBD1. In germline, CDR1 is MGHRA, CDR2 YSYEKL. Trimming cost V 2 bases and J 0 bases; bases outside gene matches: 3. The CDR3 runs to 17 residues. The CDR3 nucleotides are TGCGCCAGCAGCCAAAGGGGACAGGGGGATAGCAATCAGCCCCAGCATTTT. Amino acid sequence: CASSQRGQGDSNQPQHF.

The chain has TRBV5-1 and TRBJ2-7, with 8 bases lining up with TRBD1. The CDR3 loop spans 15 amino acids. The ends lost 3 bases at V and 0 bases at J; junction bases unmatched: 5. CDR1 is SGHRS, CDR2 YFSETQ, per germline. This chain's CDR3 is CASSWRQGSSYEQYF. DNA of the CDR3: TGCGCCAGCAGCTGGCGACAGGGGAGCTCCTACGAGCAGTACTTC.

With regard to this clone: A much larger clone is a single base away; this may be a read error. This chain joins TRBV6-6 and TRBJ2-5; no clear D gene. The CDR3 has 14 amino acids. Germline assignment: CDR1 MNHNY and CDR2 SVGAGI (reference sequence). The V gene lost 0 bases and the J gene lost 0 bases, with 5 bases spanning the gap. The DNA for the CDR3 is TGTGCCAGCAGTTACTCGACAAACCAAGAGACCCAGTACTTC. Its protein product is CASSYSTNQETQYF.

The chain carries TRBV6-2 or TRBV6-3 and TRBJ1-5; weak D call: TRBD1 (5 bases). V was pared by 2 bases and J by 3 bases, with 14 bases between. Looked up from germline, CDR1 is MNHEY and CDR2 is SVGEGT. The length of the CDR3 is 16 residues. DNA for the CDR3: TGTGCCAGCAGTTACCGGGGCGTCGGGTACAATCAGCCCCAGCATTTT. It specifies CASSYRGVGYNQPQHF.

The chain has TRBV21-1 and TRBJ2-7; TRBD2 was called by the table and not checked on the DNA. TRBV21-1 is designated a pseudogene. The CDR3 is 18 amino acids. CDR3 loop: CASSKSMQSSGRTYEQYF. The DNA of the CDR3 is TGTGCCAGCAGCAAAAGTATGCAATCTAGCGGGAGGACCTACGAGCAGTACTTC.

The chain links TRBV7-2 to TRBJ2-7, with a tentative D call TRBD2 (6 bases). The CDR3 sequence is 12 residues long. Per germline, CDR1 SGHTA and CDR2 FQGNSA. Trimming pared 3 bases from V and 4 bases from J, leaving 7 bases between. The CDR3 coding sequence is TGTGCCAGCAGCTTCGGACTATACGAGCAGTACTTC. This encodes CASSFGLYEQYF.

CDR3 in DNA: TGTGCCAGCAGCCAGGGCGGGGGCTTCGGGGATGAGCAGTTCTTC. Amino acids: CASSQGGGFGDEQFF. The rearrangement joins TRBV3-1 (or the pseudogene TRBV3-2) to TRBJ2-1, with D possibly matching TRBD2 (7 bases). The V gene's germline CDR1 is LGHDT and CDR2 YNNKEL (reference sequence). The CDR3 sequence is 15 residues long. V lost 3 bases to trimming and J lost 8 bases, with 17 bases between them.

The chain links TRBV7-2 to TRBJ1-5; D possibly corresponds to TRBD1 (6 bases). Germline V CDR1 and CDR2: SGHTA, FQGNSA. V dropped 2 bases and J dropped 5 bases, with 16 bases sitting between them. The length of the CDR3 is 16 residues. The CDR3 loop is CASSLSAGVGDQPQHF. The CDR3 bases are TGTGCCAGCAGCTTAAGTGCAGGGGTCGGTGATCAGCCCCAGCATTTT. Together with reference TRBV7-2 and TRBJ1-5, the CDR3 gives the full variable domain: GAGVSQSPSNKVTEKGKDVELRCDPISGHTALYWYRQSLGQGLEFLIYFQGNSAPDKSGLPSDRFSAERTGGSVSTLTIQRTQQEDSAVYLCASSLSAGVGDQPQHFGDGTRLSIL.

V gene TRBV30 combines with J gene TRBJ1-5; D is possibly TRBD1 (5 bases). Germline V gives CDR1 GTSNPN, CDR2 SVGIG (reference sequence). The CDR3 has 16 amino acids. Between the trimmed V and J ends, which lost 1 base and 5 bases, there was a span of 18 bases. The CDR3 region is CAWSEYYGGADQPQHF. CDR3 DNA: TGTGCCTGGAGTGAATACTATGGAGGGGCGGATCAGCCCCAGCATTTT.